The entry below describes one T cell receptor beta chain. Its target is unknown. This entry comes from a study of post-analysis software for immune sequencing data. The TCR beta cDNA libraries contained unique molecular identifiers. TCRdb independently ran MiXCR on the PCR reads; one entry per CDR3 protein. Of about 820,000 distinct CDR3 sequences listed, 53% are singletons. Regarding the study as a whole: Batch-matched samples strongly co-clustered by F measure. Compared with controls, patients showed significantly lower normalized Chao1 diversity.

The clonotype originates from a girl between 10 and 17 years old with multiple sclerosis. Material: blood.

The CDR3 DNA is TGTGCCAGCAGCCAAGTTACAGGGGGCTGGGAGACCCAGTACTTC. Translated: CASSQVTGGWETQYF. The genes are TRBV14 and TRBJ2-7; 9 bases agree with TRBD1. The J call could be wrong; TRBJ2-5 is a better fit for the DNA end. Germline V gene lookup returns CDR1 SGHDN and CDR2 FVKESK. CDR3 length equals 15 residues.